These 21 T cell receptor beta chains share one sample of origin, sequenced in a study of Ad26.COV2.S vaccination and SARS-CoV-2 variants. Only in-frame clones appear in the TCRdb table, and some are missing; sequencing was by immunoSEQ multiplex PCR. The table lists about 320,000 clones, around four fifths of them singletons, with approximately 2.2% in the top ten. Specified treatment: roughly 18 received Ad26.COV2.S at low or high dose, single or two shots; about 5 received placebo; per-sample allocation not given. Sampling happened 63 days after the first vaccine or placebo injection. Here the sequenced sample was peripheral blood, taken in a trial of Ad26.COV2.S vaccine versus placebo. These receptors all come from a person between 18 and 59 years old who received the Ad26.COV2.S COVID-19 vaccine or a placebo.

This clone is a singleton in its sample. The chain carries TRBV5-4 and TRBJ1-4; no firm D call. CDR1 is SGHNT, CDR2 YYREEE, per germline (reference sequence). CDR3 length: 13 residues. V shed 9 bases and J shed 3 bases, with 12 bases lying between them. The CDR3 bases are TGTGCCACCACCCGGCCACCTAATGAAAAACTGTTTTTT. It yields the protein CATTRPPNEKLFF.

In DNA form, the CDR3 reads TGTGCCAGCAGTCCCAGACAGGGGGCAGAGCAAGAGCAGTACTTC. This codes for CASSPRQGAEQEQYF. The rearrangement joins TRBV27 to TRBJ2-7, with 10 bases lining up with TRBD1. The CDR3 consists of 15 residues. CDR1 and CDR2 from the germline V gene are MNHEY and SMNVEV (reference sequence). V was pared by 5 bases and J by 7 bases, with 11 bases of the junction left unmatched.

The chain joins TRBV2 to TRBJ2-2; D gene uncertain. Trimming removed 6 bases at V and 4 bases at J, with 9 bases between. CDR3 length: 13 amino acids. CDR1 and CDR2 from the germline V gene are SNHLY and FYNNEI. Here the CDR3 DNA reads TGTGCCAGCAGGGAGAACCCCACCGGGGAGCTGTTTTTT. Protein sequence: CASRENPTGELFF.

V gene TRBV6-1 combines with J gene TRBJ1-5; TRBD1 might be the D (5 bases). The CDR3 has 14 residues. Germline V CDR1 and CDR2: MNHNS, SASEGT. V lost 1 base, J lost 4 bases, and 8 bases lay in between. The CDR3 DNA sequence: TGTGCCAGCAGTGAAGGGGACGGTAATCAGCCCCAGCATTTT. It encodes CASSEGDGNQPQHF.

This rearrangement joins TRBV19 to TRBJ2-5; TRBD1 matches at 9 bases. The CDR3 has 16 residues. V lost 4 bases to trimming and J lost 5 bases; unmatched junction nucleotides: 11. Germline lookup yields CDR1 LNHDA and CDR2 SQIVND (reference sequence). The CDR3 bases are TGTGCCAGTAGTAGAGGACAGGGGACCCCCGGTGAGACCCAGTACTTC. It translates to CASSRGQGTPGETQYF.

The chain is built from TRBV28 and TRBJ1-4, with D tentatively TRBD1 (6 bases). Germline V gene sequence: CDR1 MDHEN, CDR2 SYDVKM. The CDR3 is 15 residues long. V was clipped by 6 bases and J by 8 bases, with 19 bases between them. For the CDR3, the DNA is TGTGCCAGCAGCCCCGGAGGGGGGGCAGGAGAAAAACTGTTTTTT. Translation: CASSPGGGAGEKLFF.

The chain uses TRBV2 and TRBJ2-7, with D perhaps TRBD2 (6 bases). The germline V gene encodes CDR1 SNHLY and CDR2 FYNNEI. There are 11 residues in the CDR3. Deletions cut 7 bases from V and 5 bases from J, with 9 bases between. This chain's CDR3 is CASIGGNEQYF. The CDR3 DNA follows: TGTGCCAGCATTGGCGGGAACGAGCAGTACTTC.

This chain links TRBV19 with TRBJ1-3; a possible D gene is TRBD1 (6 bases). CDR1 and CDR2 (germline): LNHDA, SQIVND (reference sequence). The CDR3 has 16 residues. V lost 11 bases and J lost 1, with 21 bases in between. In DNA form, the CDR3 reads TGTGCCGGAGACGACAGGCCTCCCACGTCTGGAAACACCATATATTTT. It yields the protein CAGDDRPPTSGNTIYF.

J is TRBJ1-1 and V is TRBV28; 7 bases map to TRBD1. Germline CDR1 MDHEN, CDR2 SYDVKM. There are 18 residues in the CDR3. V gave up 6 bases and J gave up 3 bases; unmatched junction bases: 19. The CDR3 sequence is CASSPLILRRGIDTEAFF. As DNA, the CDR3 is TGTGCCAGCAGCCCTCTTATACTTCGCAGGGGGATTGACACTGAAGCTTTCTTT.

The chain is built from TRBV7-6 and TRBJ2-6; D perhaps matches TRBD1 (5 bases). The germline V gene has CDR1 SGHVS and CDR2 FNYEAQ. V was clipped by 1 base and J by 0 bases, with 16 bases between them. The CDR3 is 19 residues long. The CDR3, as DNA: TGTGCCAGCAGCTTAGATCCCCCCAGGGCCTACTCTGGGGCCAACGTCCTGACTTTC. Encoded protein: CASSLDPPRAYSGANVLTF.

This CDR3 reads CASSGTVVSQPQHF. CDR3 coding DNA: TGTGCCAGTAGCGGGACAGTAGTAAGTCAGCCCCAGCATTTT. V usage is TRBV19 and J usage is TRBJ1-5; 7 nucleotides align to TRBD1. The CDR3 is made up of 14 amino acids. Germline V lookup: CDR1 LNHDA, CDR2 SQIVND (reference sequence). V was pared by 6 bases and J by 6 bases, with 8 bases of the junction left unmatched.

The chain couples TRBV5-6 to TRBJ2-7; D not certain. V was cut by 1 base and J by 12 bases, with 14 bases left in between. The CDR3 is 12 residues long. Germline V gene data show CDR1 as SGHDT and CDR2 as YYEEEE. CDR3 sequence reads: CASSLPLRPPYF. The DNA of the CDR3 is TGTGCCAGCAGCTTGCCCCTTCGCCCGCCGTACTTC.

The rearrangement uses TRBV6-2 or TRBV6-3 and TRBJ1-1; 7 positions match TRBD1. CDR3 length: 13 residues. Trimming took 5 bases from V and 1 from J; bases not matched to a gene: 1. The germline V gene has CDR1 MNHEY and CDR2 SVGEGT. CDR3 nucleotide sequence: TGTGCCAGCAGTGACAGGGAGAACACTGAAGCTTTCTTT. Amino acid sequence: CASSDRENTEAFF.

This chain links TRBV29-1 with TRBJ2-1; D could derive from TRBD1 or TRBD2 (5 bases each). CDR1 and CDR2 (germline): SQVTM, ANQGSEA. The V and J ends lost 3 bases and 5 bases respectively, with 14 bases between them. This CDR3 is built from 14 residues. The CDR3 loop reads CSVERGSAHNEQFF. The CDR3 DNA reads as TGCAGCGTTGAGAGGGGTTCTGCACACAATGAGCAGTTCTTC.

The chain is built from TRBV5-6 and TRBJ1-4; D is uncertain. Looked up from germline, CDR1 is SGHDT and CDR2 is YYEEEE. V gave up 2 bases and J gave up 6 bases, with 5 bases separating them. The CDR3 has 12 amino acids. CDR3 coding DNA: TGTGCCAGCAGCTTCGTACATGAAAAACTGTTTTTT. Its translation: CASSFVHEKLFF.

The rearrangement links TRBV5-1 to TRBJ2-3; 11 positions match TRBD2. The CDR3 covers 14 residues. J lost 2 bases, V lost 7 bases, and 3 bases had no gene match. The germline V gene has CDR1 SGHRS and CDR2 YFSETQ. The CDR3 is CASRTSGPTDTQYF. DNA for the CDR3: TGCGCCAGCCGGACTAGCGGGCCCACAGATACGCAGTATTTT.

V usage is TRBV5-1 and J usage is TRBJ1-1, with a possible D match to TRBD1 (6 bases). Germline-derived CDR1 and CDR2 are SGHRS and YFSETQ. V was pared by 1 base and J by 5 bases, with 12 bases between. This CDR3 region has 14 residues. CDR3 in amino acids: CASSLTGAWTEAFF. CDR3 in DNA: TGCGCCAGCAGCTTGACGGGGGCATGGACTGAAGCTTTCTTT.

The chain combines TRBV2 with TRBJ2-5; the D gene is possibly TRBD2 (6 bases). This CDR3 comprises 14 residues. Germline V lookup: CDR1 SNHLY, CDR2 FYNNEI. Between the trimmed V and J ends, which lost 5 bases and 5 bases, there was a span of 15 bases. CDR3 coding DNA: TGTGCCAGCAGTCGGGACTCCCCGGAGGAGACCCAGTACTTC. It encodes CASSRDSPEETQYF. Looking up the rest from reference TRBV2 and TRBJ2-5 gives the full variable domain: EPEVTQTPSHQVTQMGQEVILRCVPISNHLYFYWYRQILGQKVEFLVSFYNNEISEKSEIFDDQFSVERPDGSNFTLKIRSTKLEDSAMYFCASSRDSPEETQYFGPGTRLLVL.

This rearrangement joins TRBV10-3 to TRBJ1-2, with D tentatively TRBD1 (6 bases). The V end lost 8 bases, the J end lost 7 bases, and 20 bases lay between the germline ends. This CDR3 has 14 amino acids. Germline loops: CDR1 ENHRY, CDR2 SYGVKD. CDR3 region: CAISGQLSSSGYTF. The CDR3, as DNA: TGTGCCATCTCCGGACAGCTCAGCTCGAGTGGCTACACCTTC.

This clone was observed once. The J gene is TRBJ2-2, the V gene TRBV9; 11 bases agree with TRBD2. Germline V CDR1 and CDR2: SGDLS, YYNGEE. The V gene end was trimmed by 4 bases and the J gene end by 5 bases; junction bases not matched to a gene: 7. The CDR3 extends over 16 amino acids. DNA of the CDR3: TGTGCCAGCAGCATACTAGCGGGGGCCGGGACCGGGGAGCTGTTTTTT. Translation: CASSILAGAGTGELFF.

In this sample, this clone turned up once. The chain combines TRBV19 with TRBJ2-4; D could derive from TRBD1 or TRBD2 (6 bases each). CDR1 is LNHDA, CDR2 SQIVND, per germline (reference sequence). The CDR3 runs 16 residues. V lost 3 bases and J lost 3, with 15 bases in between. This CDR3 reads CASSIMGGRGKNIQYF. As DNA, the CDR3 is TGTGCCAGTAGTATTATGGGGGGCCGGGGCAAAAACATTCAGTACTTC.